This T cell receptor beta chain was documented in a study of blood T cell repertoires in COVID-19. As for the study in general: Samples representing acute and convalescent COVID-19 were sourced from the United States, Italy and Spain. The analysed material was cDNA or gDNA that came from T cells, B-cell-depleted T cells, or PBMCs.

The participants were between roughly 18 and 90 years old and came from about two dozen US areas. Which cohort a participant joined came from the clinical history participants gave. The protocol was immunoSEQ multiplex PCR, while the TCRdb copy is restricted to in-frame clones and leaves out a portion. The sample records more than 150,000 clones, around 84% being singletons. CDR1 is SGHTA and CDR2 is FQGNSA in the germline V gene. V lost 0 bases to trimming and J lost 6 bases, with 14 bases between them. The CDR3 is made up of 16 amino acids. This clone was seen once. Sequenced material: PBMCs or T cells enriched from blood (not recorded which). This receptor was taken from a woman between 50 and 59 years old who had recovered from COVID-19. The rearrangement joins TRBV7-2 to TRBJ1-4; a weak D match, TRBD1 (6 bases). CDR3 region: CASSLALQGQDEKLFF. Written as DNA, the CDR3 is TGTGCCAGCAGCTTAGCGCTCCAGGGGCAGGATGAAAAACTGTTTTTT.